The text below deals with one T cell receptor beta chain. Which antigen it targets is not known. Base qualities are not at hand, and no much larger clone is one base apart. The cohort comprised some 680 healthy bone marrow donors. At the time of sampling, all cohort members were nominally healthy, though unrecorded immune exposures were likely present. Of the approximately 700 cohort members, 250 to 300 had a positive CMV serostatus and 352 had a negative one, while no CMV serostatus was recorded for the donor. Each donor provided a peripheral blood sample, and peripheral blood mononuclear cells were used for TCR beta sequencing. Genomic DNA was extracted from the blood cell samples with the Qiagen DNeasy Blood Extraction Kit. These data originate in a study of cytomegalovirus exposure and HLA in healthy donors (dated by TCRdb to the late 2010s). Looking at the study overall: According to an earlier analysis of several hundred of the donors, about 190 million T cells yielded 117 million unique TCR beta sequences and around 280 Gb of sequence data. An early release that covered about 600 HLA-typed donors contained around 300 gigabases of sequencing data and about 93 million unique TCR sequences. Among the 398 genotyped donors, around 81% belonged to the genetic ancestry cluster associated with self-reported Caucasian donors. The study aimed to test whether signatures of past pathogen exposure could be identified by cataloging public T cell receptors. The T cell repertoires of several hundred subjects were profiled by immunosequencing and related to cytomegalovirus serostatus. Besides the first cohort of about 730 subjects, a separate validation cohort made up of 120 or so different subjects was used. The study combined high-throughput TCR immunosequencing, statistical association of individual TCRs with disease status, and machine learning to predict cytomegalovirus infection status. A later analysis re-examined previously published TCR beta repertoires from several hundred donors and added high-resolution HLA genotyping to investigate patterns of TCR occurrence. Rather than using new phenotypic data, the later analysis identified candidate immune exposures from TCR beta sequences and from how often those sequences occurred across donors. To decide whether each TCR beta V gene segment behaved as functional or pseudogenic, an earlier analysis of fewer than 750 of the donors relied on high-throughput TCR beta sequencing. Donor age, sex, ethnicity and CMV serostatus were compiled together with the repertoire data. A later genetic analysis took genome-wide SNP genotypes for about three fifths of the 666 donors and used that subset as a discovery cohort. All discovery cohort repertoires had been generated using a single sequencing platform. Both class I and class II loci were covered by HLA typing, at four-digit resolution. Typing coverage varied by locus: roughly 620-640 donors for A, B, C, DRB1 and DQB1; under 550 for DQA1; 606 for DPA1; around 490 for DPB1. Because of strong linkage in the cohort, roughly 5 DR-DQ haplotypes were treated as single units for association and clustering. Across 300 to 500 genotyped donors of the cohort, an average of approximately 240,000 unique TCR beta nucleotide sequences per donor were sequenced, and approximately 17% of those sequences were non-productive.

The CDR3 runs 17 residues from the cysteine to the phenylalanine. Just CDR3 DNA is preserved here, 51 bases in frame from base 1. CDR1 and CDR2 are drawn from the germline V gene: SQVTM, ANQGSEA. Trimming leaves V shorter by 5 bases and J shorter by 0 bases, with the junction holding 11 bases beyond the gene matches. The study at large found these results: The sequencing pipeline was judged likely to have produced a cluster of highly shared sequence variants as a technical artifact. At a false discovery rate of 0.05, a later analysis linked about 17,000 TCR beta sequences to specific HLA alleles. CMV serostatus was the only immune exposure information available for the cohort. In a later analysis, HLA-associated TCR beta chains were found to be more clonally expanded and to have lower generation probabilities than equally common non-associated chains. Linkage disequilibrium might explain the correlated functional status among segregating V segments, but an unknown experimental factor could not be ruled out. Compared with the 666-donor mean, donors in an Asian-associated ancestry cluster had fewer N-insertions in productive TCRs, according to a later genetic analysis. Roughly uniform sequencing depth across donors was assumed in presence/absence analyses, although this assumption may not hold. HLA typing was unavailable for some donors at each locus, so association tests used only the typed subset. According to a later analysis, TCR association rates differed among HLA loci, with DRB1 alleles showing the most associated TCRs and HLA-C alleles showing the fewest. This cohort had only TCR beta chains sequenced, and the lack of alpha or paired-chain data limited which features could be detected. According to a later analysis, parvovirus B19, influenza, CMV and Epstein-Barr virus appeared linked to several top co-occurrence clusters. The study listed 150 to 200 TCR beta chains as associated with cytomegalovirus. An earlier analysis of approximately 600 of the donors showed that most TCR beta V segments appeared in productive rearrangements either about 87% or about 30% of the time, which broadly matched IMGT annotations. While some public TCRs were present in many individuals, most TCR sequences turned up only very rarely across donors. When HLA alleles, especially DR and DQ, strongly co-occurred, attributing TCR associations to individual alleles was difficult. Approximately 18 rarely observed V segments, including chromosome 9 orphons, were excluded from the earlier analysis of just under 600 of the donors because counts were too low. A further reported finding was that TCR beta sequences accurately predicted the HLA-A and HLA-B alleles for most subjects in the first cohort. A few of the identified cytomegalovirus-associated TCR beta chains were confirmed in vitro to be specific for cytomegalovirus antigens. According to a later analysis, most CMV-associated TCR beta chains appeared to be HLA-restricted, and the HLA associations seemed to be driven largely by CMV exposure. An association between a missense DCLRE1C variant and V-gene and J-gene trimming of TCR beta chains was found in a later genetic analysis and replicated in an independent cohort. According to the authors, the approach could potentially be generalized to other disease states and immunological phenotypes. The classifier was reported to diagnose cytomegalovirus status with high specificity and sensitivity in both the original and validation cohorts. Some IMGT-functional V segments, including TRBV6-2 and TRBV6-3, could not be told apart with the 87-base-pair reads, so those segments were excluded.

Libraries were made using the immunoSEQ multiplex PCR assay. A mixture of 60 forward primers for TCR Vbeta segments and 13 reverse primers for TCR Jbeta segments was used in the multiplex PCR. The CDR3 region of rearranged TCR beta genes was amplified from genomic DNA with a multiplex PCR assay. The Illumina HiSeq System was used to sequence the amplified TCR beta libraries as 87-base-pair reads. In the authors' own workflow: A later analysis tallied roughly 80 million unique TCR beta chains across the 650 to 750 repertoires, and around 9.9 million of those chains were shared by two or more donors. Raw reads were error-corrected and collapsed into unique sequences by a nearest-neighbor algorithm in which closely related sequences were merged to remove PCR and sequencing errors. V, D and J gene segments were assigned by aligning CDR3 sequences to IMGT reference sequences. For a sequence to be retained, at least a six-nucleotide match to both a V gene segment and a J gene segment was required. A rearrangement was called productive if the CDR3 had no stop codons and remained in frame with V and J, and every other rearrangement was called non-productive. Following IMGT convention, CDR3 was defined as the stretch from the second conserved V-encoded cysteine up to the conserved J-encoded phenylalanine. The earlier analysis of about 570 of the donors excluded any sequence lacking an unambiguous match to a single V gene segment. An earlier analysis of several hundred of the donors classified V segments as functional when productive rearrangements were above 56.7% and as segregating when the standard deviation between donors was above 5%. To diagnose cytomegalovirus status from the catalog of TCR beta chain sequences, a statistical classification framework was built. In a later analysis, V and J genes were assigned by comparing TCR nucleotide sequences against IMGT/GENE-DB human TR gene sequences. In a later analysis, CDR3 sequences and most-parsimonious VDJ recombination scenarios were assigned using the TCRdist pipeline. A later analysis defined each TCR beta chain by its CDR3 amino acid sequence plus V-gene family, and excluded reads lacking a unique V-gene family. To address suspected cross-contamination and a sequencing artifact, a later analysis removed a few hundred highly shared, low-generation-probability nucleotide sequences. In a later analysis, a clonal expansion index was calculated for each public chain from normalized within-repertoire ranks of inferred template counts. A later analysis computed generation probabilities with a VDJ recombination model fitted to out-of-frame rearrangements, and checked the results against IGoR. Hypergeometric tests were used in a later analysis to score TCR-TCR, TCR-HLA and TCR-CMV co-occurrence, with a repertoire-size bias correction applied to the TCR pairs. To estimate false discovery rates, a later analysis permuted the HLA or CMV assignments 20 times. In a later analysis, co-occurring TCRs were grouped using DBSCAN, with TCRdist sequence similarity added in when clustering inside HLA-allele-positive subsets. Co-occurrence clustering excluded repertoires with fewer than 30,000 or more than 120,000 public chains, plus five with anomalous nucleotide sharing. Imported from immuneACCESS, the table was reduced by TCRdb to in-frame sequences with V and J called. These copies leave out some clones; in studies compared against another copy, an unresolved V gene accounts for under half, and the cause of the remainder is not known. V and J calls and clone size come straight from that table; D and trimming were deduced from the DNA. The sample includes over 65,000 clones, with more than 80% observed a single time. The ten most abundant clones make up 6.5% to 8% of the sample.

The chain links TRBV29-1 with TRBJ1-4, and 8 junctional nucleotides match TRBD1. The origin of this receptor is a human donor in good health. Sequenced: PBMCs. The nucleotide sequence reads TGCAGCGTTCGTACAGGGGGAGCCCTCCCAACTAATGAAAAACTGTTTTTT. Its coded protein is CSVRTGGALPTNEKLFF.